Reported below is one TCR beta chain. Antigen: not known. In the study's own analysis: There were no quality scores in the junction-only immunoSEQ sequences, so filtering differed. Clones were sequenced by immunoSEQ multiplex PCR, and TCRdb holds only the in-frame ones, with some missing. V and J calls plus clone size are reproduced from that table; the DNA served to infer D and trimming. The sample has 550,000 to 800,000 clones, around 72% seen once; the top ten hold over 1.5%. Unmatched junction bases numbered 17, after V lost 5 bases and J lost 5 bases. Germline CDR1 reads LGHNT; CDR2 reads FRNRAP. This CDR3 has 17 residues. These data originate in a study of shared clonotypes between healthy human individuals. Study outcomes and limitations: The four-donor shared clonotypes exceeded non-shared clonotypes in generation probability, with non-shared ones scoring lower. Rarefaction revealed incomplete sorted-subset sequencing despite large depth.

The receptor was derived from a woman aged 25 to 39 in good health. Source material: memory CD4+ T cells sorted from blood. Regarding subset: CD45RA-negative fraction. The rearrangement uses TRBV12-5 and TRBJ2-7; TRBD2 matches 8 bases. This CDR3 reads CASGEPPDAGGRNEQYF. The CDR3 DNA is TGTGCTAGTGGTGAGCCCCCGGACGCGGGGGGTCGGAACGAGCAGTACTTC.